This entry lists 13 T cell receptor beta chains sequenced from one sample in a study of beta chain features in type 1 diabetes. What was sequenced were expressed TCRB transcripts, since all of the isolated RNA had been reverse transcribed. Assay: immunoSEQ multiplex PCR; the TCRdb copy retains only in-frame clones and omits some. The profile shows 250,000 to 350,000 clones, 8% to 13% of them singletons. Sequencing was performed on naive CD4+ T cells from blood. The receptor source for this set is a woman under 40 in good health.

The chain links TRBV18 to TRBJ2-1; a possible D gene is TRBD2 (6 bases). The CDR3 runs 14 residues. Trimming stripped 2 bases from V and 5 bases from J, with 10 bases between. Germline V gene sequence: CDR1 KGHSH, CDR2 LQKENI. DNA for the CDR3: TGTGCCAGCTCACCAACCTGGGGGGACAATGAGCAGTTCTTC. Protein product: CASSPTWGDNEQFF.

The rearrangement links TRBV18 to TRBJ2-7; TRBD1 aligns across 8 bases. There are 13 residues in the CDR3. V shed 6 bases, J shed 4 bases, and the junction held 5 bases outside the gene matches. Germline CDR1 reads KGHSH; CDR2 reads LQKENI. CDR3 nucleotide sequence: TGTGCCAGCTCGGAGGACAGGGCGTACGAGCAGTACTTC. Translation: CASSEDRAYEQYF.

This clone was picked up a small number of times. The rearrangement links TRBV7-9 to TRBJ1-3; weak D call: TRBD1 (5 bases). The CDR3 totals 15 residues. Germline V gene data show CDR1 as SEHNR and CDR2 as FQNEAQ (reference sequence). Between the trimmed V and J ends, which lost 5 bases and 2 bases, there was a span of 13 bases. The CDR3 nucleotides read TGTGCCAGCAGCCCTCCGGAGGGACCTGGAAACACCATATATTTT. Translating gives CASSPPEGPGNTIYF.

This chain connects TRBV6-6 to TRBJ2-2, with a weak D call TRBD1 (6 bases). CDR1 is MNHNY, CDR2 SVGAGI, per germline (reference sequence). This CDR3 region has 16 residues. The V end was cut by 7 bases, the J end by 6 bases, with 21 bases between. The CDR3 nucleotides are TGTGCCAGCACCCCCGGTAGGACAGTAAGGTCCGGGGAGCTGTTTTTT. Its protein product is CASTPGRTVRSGELFF.

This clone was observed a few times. The CDR3 DNA reads TGTGCCAGCAGTTACTCCTGGACTTCCAGTGACGAGCAGTACTTC. Amino acid sequence: CASSYSWTSSDEQYF. This sequence joins TRBV6-5 and TRBJ2-7; D perhaps matches TRBD2 (5 bases). V lost 0 bases and J 5 bases, leaving 14 bases between the germline ends. The germline gives CDR1 MNHEY, CDR2 SVGAGI. This CDR3 comprises 15 residues.

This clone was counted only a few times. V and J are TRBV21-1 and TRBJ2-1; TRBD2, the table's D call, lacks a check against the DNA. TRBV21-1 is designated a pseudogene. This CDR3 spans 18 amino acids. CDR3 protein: CASSKGYRGLAAYNEQFF. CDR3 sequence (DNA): TGTGCCAGCAGCAAAGGTTACCGGGGACTAGCGGCCTACAATGAGCAGTTCTTC.

Here the CDR3 reads CASSPNDGQNTEAFF. CDR3 in DNA: TGTGCCAGCTCACCAAACGACGGACAGAACACTGAAGCTTTCTTT. J is TRBJ1-1 and V is TRBV18, with D possibly TRBD1 on 5 matching bases. V gave up 2 bases and J gave up 1 base, with 11 bases separating them. The CDR3 has 15 amino acids. Germline V gene data show CDR1 as KGHSH and CDR2 as LQKENI. The variable domain in full, completed from reference TRBV18 and TRBJ1-1, reads NAGVMQNPRHLVRRRGQEARLRCSPMKGHSHVYWYRQLPEEGLKFMVYLQKENIIDESGMPKERFSAEFPKEGPSILRIQQVVRGDSAAYFCASSPNDGQNTEAFFGQGTRLTVV.

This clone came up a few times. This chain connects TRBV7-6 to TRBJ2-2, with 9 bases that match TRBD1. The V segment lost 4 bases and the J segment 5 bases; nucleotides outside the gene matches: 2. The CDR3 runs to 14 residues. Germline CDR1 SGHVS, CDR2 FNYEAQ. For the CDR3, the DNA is TGTGCCAGCAGCTCCGGGACAGGGACCGGGGAGCTGTTTTTT. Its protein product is CASSSGTGTGELFF.

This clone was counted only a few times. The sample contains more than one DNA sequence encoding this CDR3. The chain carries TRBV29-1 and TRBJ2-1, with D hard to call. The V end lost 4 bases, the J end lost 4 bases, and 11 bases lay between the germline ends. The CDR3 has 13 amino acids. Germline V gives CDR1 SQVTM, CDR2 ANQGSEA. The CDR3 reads CSVVAPSYNEQFF. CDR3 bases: TGCAGCGTTGTAGCTCCAAGTTACAATGAGCAGTTCTTC.

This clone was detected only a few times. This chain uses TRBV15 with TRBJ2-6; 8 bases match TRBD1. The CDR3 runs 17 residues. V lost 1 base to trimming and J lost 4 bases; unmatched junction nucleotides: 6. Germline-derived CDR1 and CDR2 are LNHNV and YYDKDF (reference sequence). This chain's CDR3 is CATSRGETGDGANVLTF. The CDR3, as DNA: TGTGCCACCAGCAGAGGGGAGACAGGGGACGGGGCCAACGTCCTGACTTTC.

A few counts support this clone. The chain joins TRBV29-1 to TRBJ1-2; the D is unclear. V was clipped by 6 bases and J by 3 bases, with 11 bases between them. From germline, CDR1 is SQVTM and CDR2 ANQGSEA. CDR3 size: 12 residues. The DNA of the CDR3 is TGCAGCGTCCCGACCCGGGACTATGGCTACACCTTC. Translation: CSVPTRDYGYTF.

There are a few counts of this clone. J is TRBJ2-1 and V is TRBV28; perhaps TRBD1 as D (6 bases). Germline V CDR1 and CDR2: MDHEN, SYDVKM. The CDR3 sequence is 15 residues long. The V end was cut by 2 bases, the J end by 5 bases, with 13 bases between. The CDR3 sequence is CASSLRSGADNEQFF. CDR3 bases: TGTGCCAGCAGTTTACGATCAGGGGCGGACAATGAGCAGTTCTTC.

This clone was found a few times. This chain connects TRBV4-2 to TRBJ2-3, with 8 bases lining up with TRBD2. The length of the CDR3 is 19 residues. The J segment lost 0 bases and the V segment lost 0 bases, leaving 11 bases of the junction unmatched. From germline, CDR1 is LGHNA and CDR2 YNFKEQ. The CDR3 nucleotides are TGTGCCAGCAGCCAAGAGGTATTAGCGGGGACTGCTAGCACAGATACGCAGTATTTT. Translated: CASSQEVLAGTASTDTQYF.